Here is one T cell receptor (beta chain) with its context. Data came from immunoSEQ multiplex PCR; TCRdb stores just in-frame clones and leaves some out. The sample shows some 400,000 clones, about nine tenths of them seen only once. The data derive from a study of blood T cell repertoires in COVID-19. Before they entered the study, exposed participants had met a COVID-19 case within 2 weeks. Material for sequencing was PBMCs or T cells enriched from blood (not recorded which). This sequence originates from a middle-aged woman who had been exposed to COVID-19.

CDR3 DNA sequence: TGTGCCAGCAGTCTTGGGACAGGGGGCGAGGGCAATCAGCCCCAGCATTTT. Its translation: CASSLGTGGEGNQPQHF. V usage is TRBV9 and J usage is TRBJ1-5, with 12 bases aligning to TRBD1. Germline CDR1 reads SGDLS; CDR2 reads YYNGEE. V shed 5 bases and J 2 bases; nucleotides not matched to a gene: 8. The CDR3 covers 17 residues.